Described below is a single TCR beta chain sequence and its context. Its antigen is unknown. This record comes from a study of molecular identifiers for immune sequencing clone quantification. Overall study findings and caveats: In CMV-specific effectors, clones above 20 copies held over 98% of molecules; naive, under 1%.

TCRdb redid the calling of the PCR reads with MiXCR, one entry per CDR3 protein. The sample carries roughly 50,000 distinct CDR3 sequences, around 34% recorded once. The CDR3 has 15 amino acids. Germline CDR1 is SGHVS and CDR2 is FQNEAQ. The germline V and J ends were trimmed by 3 bases and 4 bases, with 15 bases remaining between them. Sequencing was carried out using naive CD8+ T cells from blood, with Jurkat cell RNA spiked in. Subset indicated: FACS-sorted CD8+CD4-CCR7+CD45RA+ naive T cells. The rearrangement joins TRBV7-8 to TRBJ2-5; D is unresolved. The source of this sequence is a human donor in good health. Some libraries in this study had Jurkat cell RNA spiked in. The CDR3 sequence is CASSFVGLTRETQYF. CDR3 nucleotide sequence: TGTGCCAGCAGCTTTGTCGGGCTGACTCGAGAGACCCAGTACTTC. Filled out from reference TRBV7-8 and TRBJ2-5, the complete variable domain reads GAGVSQSPRYKVAKRGQDVALRCDPISGHVSLFWYQQALGQGPEFLTYFQNEAQLDKSGLPSDRFFAERPEGSVSTLKIQRTQQEDSAVYLCASSFVGLTRETQYFGPGTRLLVL.